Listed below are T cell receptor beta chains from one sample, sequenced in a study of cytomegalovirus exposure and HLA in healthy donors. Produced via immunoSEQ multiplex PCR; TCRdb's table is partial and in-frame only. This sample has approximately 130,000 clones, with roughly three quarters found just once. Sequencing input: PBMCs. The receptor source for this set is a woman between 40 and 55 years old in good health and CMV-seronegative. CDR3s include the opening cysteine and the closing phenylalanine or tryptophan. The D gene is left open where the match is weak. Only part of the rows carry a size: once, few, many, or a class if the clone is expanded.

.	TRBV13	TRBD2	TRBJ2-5	CASSLGLSGIEETQYF	TGTGCCAGCAGCTTAGGCCTTAGCGGGATAGAGGAGACCCAGTACTTC
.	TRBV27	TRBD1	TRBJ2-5	CASSIQGSLETQYF	TGTGCCAGCAGCATACAGGGGTCGCTCGAGACCCAGTACTTC
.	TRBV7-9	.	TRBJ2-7	CASSALDTATYEQYF	TGTGCCAGCAGCGCTCTGGACACCGCCACCTACGAGCAGTACTTC
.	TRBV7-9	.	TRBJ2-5	CASISGSPSETQYF	TGTGCCAGCATCTCCGGTTCTCCCTCAGAGACCCAGTACTTC
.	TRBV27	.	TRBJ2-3	CASSTFTRDFTDTQYF	TGTGCCAGCAGTACTTTTACCAGAGACTTCACAGATACGCAGTATTTT
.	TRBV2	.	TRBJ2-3	CASSEAPIASSTDTQYF	TGTGCCAGCAGTGAAGCGCCCATAGCGTCTAGCACAGATACGCAGTATTTT
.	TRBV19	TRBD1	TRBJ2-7	CASTKGGQTYEQYF	TGTGCCAGTACGAAAGGGGGACAGACCTACGAGCAGTACTTC
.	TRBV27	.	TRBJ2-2	CASRVGANTGELFF	TGTGCCAGCAGGGTCGGAGCGAACACCGGGGAGCTGTTTTTT
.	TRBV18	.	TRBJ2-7	CASSPGGSYEQYF	TGTGCCAGCTCACCGGGAGGCTCCTACGAGCAGTACTTC
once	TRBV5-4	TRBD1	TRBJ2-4	CASSLGQGAVYSQYF	TGTGCCAGCAGCTTGGGACAGGGGGCGGTTTACAGTCAGTACTTC
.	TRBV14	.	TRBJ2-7	CASSLNRGHEQYF	TGTGCCAGCAGCCTAAACCGGGGACACGAGCAGTACTTC
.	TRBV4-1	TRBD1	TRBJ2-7	CASSHSGTADVYEQYF	TGCGCCAGCAGCCATTCCGGGACAGCAGACGTCTACGAGCAGTACTTC
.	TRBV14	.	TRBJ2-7	CASSQVGQFYEQYF	TGTGCCAGCAGCCAAGTGGGCCAGTTCTACGAGCAGTACTTC
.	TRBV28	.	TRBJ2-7	CASSFKRRSSYEQYF	TGTGCCAGCAGTTTCAAGCGGAGAAGCTCCTACGAGCAGTACTTC
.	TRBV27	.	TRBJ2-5	CASRRDFEETQYF	TGTGCCAGCAGACGGGACTTTGAAGAGACCCAGTACTTC
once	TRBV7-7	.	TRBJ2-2	CASSLDLYTGGLFF	TGTGCCAGCAGCTTAGACCTGTACACCGGGGGGCTGTTTTTT
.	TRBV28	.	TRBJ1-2	CASSFSLNYGYIF	TGTGCCAGCAGTTTTTCTCTTAACTATGGCTACATCTTC
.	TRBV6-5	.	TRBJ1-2	CASSYRQGSDYGYTF	TGTGCCAGCAGTTATCGGCAGGGGAGCGACTATGGCTACACCTTC
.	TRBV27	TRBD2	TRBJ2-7	CASSSLAGTAYEQYF	TGTGCCAGCAGTTCACTAGCGGGGACCGCCTACGAGCAGTACTTC
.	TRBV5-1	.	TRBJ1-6	CASSLDDSSPLHF	TGCGCCAGCAGCTTGGACGACAGTTCACCCCTCCACTTT
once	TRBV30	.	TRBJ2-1	CAWSYRGFNEQFF	TGTGCCTGGTCCTACCGGGGATTCAATGAGCAGTTCTTC